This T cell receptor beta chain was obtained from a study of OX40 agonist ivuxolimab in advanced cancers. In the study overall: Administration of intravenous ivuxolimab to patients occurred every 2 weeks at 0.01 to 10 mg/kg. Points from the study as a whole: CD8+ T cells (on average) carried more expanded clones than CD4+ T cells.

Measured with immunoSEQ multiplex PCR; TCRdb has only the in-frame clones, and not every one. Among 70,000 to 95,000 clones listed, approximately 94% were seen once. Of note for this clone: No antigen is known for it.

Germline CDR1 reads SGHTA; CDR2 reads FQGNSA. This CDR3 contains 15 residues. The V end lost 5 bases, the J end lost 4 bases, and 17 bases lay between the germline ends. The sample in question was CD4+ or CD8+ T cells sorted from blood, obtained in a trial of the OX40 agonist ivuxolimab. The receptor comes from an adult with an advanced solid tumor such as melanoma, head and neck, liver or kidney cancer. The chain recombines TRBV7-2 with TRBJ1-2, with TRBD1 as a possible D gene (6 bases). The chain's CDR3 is CASSPDTGILYGYTF. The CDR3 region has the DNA TGTGCCAGCAGCCCGGACACAGGGATTCTCTATGGCTACACCTTC. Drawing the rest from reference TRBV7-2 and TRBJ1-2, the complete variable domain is GAGVSQSPSNKVTEKGKDVELRCDPISGHTALYWYRQSLGQGLEFLIYFQGNSAPDKSGLPSDRFSAERTGGSVSTLTIQRTQQEDSAVYLCASSPDTGILYGYTFGSGTRLTVV.